One sample yielded the 26 T cell receptor beta chains listed below, sequenced in a study of shared clonotypes between healthy human individuals. The data were produced by immunoSEQ multiplex PCR, yet TCRdb's version contains in-frame clones alone and is incomplete. This sample yields 850,000 to 1,100,000 clones, of which approximately 77% are seen a single time; 0.89% belongs to the top ten. Sequencing was done on a sample of memory CD4+ T cells from PBMCs. The sample's subset: CD45RA-negative fraction. These receptor sequences come from a man aged 18 to 30 in good health. Some clones in this sample may be carry-over from other donors' samples.

The genes are TRBV7-9 and TRBJ2-3; D gene unclear. CDR3 size: 15 residues. In germline, CDR1 is SEHNR, CDR2 FQNEAQ (reference sequence). V lost 5 bases to trimming and J lost 2 bases, with 14 bases between them. CDR3 sequence (DNA): TGTGCCAGCAGCCTACACCAAGCGCCCACAGATACGCAGTATTTT. This codes for CASSLHQAPTDTQYF.

This clone was counted between two and nine times. V and J are TRBV7-3 and TRBJ2-3; no definite D call. The CDR3 consists of 16 residues. V was pared by 0 bases and J by 1 base, with 11 bases between. Germline V lookup: CDR1 SGHTA, CDR2 FQGTGA. The CDR3 DNA reads TGTGCCAGCAGCTTAACCGGTAACGCGGGCACAGATACGCAGTATTTT. As protein: CASSLTGNAGTDTQYF.

The chain links TRBV5-6 to TRBJ2-7; no reliable D call. The CDR3 covers 13 residues. Germline values: CDR1 SGHDT, CDR2 YYEEEE. Trimming stripped 4 bases from V and 4 bases from J, with 12 bases between. The CDR3 nucleotides read TGTGCCAGCAGCCGGACCGGTTTTTACGAGCAGTACTTC. Translated, it gives CASSRTGFYEQYF.

Here the CDR3 DNA reads TGTGCCAGCAGCTTAGCCTGGACCTCAAGCTCTGAAGCTTTCTTT. It yields the protein CASSLAWTSSSEAFF. The chain couples TRBV7-2 to TRBJ1-1; no clear D gene. This CDR3 comprises 15 residues. CDR1 and CDR2 from the germline V gene are SGHTA and FQGNSA. Trimming shortened V by 0 bases and J by 6 bases, and 14 bases separated the two germline ends.

The V call is TRBV10-3, the J call TRBJ2-5, with 8 bases aligning to TRBD2. The CDR3 sequence is 14 residues long. The germline V gene encodes CDR1 ENHRY and CDR2 SYGVKD. V dropped 5 bases and J dropped 4; count of bases not matched to a gene: 6. For the CDR3, the DNA is TGTGCCATCAGTAGAGCGGGAGCGGGAGAGACCCAGTACTTC. This gives the protein CAISRAGAGETQYF.

This chain joins TRBV7-5 and TRBJ2-5; TRBD2 is taken as the D call from the table, unchecked against the DNA. TRBV7-5 is reported as a pseudogene. The CDR3 loop spans 19 amino acids. The DNA of the CDR3 is TGTGTCAGAAGCCCGACGCCAGTGCGATCTAGCGGGAGTCCGGAGACCCAGTACTTC. It is translated as CVRSPTPVRSSGSPETQYF.

The table lists this clone with many counts. The chain uses TRBV6-1 and TRBJ1-1; the match to TRBD1 covers 7 bases. Germline V lookup: CDR1 MNHNS, CDR2 SASEGT. V shed 4 bases, J shed 0 bases, and the junction held 8 bases outside the gene matches. The CDR3 has 16 amino acids. The DNA for the CDR3 is TGTGCCAGCAGTGTAATTTGGGGACAGATGAACACTGAAGCTTTCTTT. It codes for CASSVIWGQMNTEAFF.

The rearrangement joins TRBV6-1 to TRBJ1-2; no definite D call. The CDR3 contains 16 residues. The germline CDR1 and CDR2 sequences are MNHNS and SASEGT. V lost 2 bases and J 0 bases, leaving 13 bases between the germline ends. The CDR3 sequence is CASSESVASANYGYTF. The DNA of the CDR3 is TGTGCCAGCAGTGAATCTGTGGCGTCAGCTAACTATGGCTACACCTTC.

The rearrangement uses TRBV10-1 and TRBJ2-5; D not certain. The end of the DNA is better explained by TRBJ2-7, so the J call may be wrong. The CDR3 is 13 residues long. In germline, CDR1 is WNHNN, CDR2 SYGVQD (reference sequence). CDR3 loop: CASSADDGHEQYF. The CDR3 DNA follows: TGCGCCAGCAGTGCTGACGACGGCCACGAGCAGTACTTC.

CDR3 residues: CASKIPGTSSYNEQFF. The CDR3 DNA sequence: TGTGCCAGCAAGATACCGGGAACGAGCTCCTACAATGAGCAGTTCTTC. The chain couples TRBV5-6 to TRBJ2-1; a weak D match, TRBD2 (5 bases). CDR3 size: 16 residues. Germline CDR1 is SGHDT and CDR2 is YYEEEE. V gave up 6 bases and J gave up 0 bases, with 16 bases separating them.

The rearrangement links TRBV12-1 to TRBJ1-2; TRBD1, as called in the table, went unchecked against the DNA. TRBV12-1 is labeled a pseudogene. CDR3 length: 13 amino acids. This chain's CDR3 is CARTGTGLYGYTF. CDR3 sequence (DNA): TGTGCCAGAACCGGGACAGGGTTGTACGGCTACACCTTC.

Many counts were recorded for this clone. This chain joins TRBV18 and TRBJ1-1, with TRBD1 matching over 7 bases. Unmatched junction bases numbered 5, after V lost 4 bases and J lost 0 bases. The V gene's germline CDR1 is KGHSH and CDR2 LQKENI. The CDR3 consists of 15 residues. For the CDR3, the DNA is TGTGCCAGCTCACTAGGACAGGCTCTGAACACTGAAGCTTTCTTT. It specifies CASSLGQALNTEAFF.

This chain uses TRBV7-2 with TRBJ2-2; TRBD2 agrees at 9 bases. The CDR3 has 16 residues. Germline CDR1 reads SGHTA; CDR2 reads FQGNSA. V shed 7 bases, J shed 5 bases, and the junction held 11 bases outside the gene matches. The DNA for the CDR3 is TGTGCCAGCAAAATAAGTAGCGGGAGTAGAACCGGGGAGCTGTTTTTT. Amino acid sequence: CASKISSGSRTGELFF.

This clone was seen a single time. The chain links TRBV6-6 to TRBJ1-1; possible D gene TRBD1, 5 bases. The V end lost 7 bases, the J end lost 9 bases, and 18 bases lay between the germline ends. The CDR3 extends over 13 amino acids. The germline V gene has CDR1 MNHNY and CDR2 SVGAGI (reference sequence). The CDR3 DNA follows: TGTGCCAGCACTACGCTTAGGGGACGTCAAGCTTTCTTT. Protein sequence: CASTTLRGRQAFF.

Turning to this clone: Other nucleotide sequences from this sample produce the same CDR3. The chain links TRBV7-2 to TRBJ2-7; weak D call: TRBD2 (6 bases). The CDR3 runs to 14 residues. Per germline, CDR1 SGHTA and CDR2 FQGNSA. Trimming pared 5 bases from V and 1 base from J, leaving 12 bases between. CDR3 protein: CASSLDAGSYEQYF. DNA of the CDR3: TGTGCCAGCAGCCTCGACGCGGGATCCTACGAGCAGTACTTC.

This chain uses TRBV5-1 with TRBJ2-7; no clear D gene. Trimming cost V 5 bases and J 2 bases, with 14 bases left between them. The CDR3 loop spans 14 amino acids. Germline V gene lookup returns CDR1 SGHRS and CDR2 YFSETQ. The CDR3 loop reads CASRVRPVTYEQYF. The CDR3 bases are TGCGCCAGCAGGGTGAGGCCGGTCACCTACGAGCAGTACTTC. The variable domain in full, with the rest retrieved from reference TRBV5-1 and TRBJ2-7, is KAGVTQTPRYLIKTRGQQVTLSCSPISGHRSVSWYQQTPGQGLQFLFEYFSETQRNKGNFPGRFSGRQFSNSRSEMNVSTLELGDSALYLCASRVRPVTYEQYFGPGTRLTVT.

The chain uses TRBV7-2 and TRBJ2-7, with TRBD2 identical over 10 bases. The V gene end was trimmed by 4 bases and the J gene end by 7 bases; junction bases not matched to a gene: 13. This CDR3 has 16 amino acids. From germline, CDR1 is SGHTA and CDR2 FQGNSA. The CDR3 coding sequence is TGTGCCAGCAGCTATAGCGGGAGGACACAGGTCGGGGAGCAGTACTTC. This codes for CASSYSGRTQVGEQYF.

V and J are TRBV28 and TRBJ2-5; 7 nucleotides line up with TRBD2. V gave up 0 bases and J gave up 4 bases; unmatched junction bases: 8. The CDR3 runs 16 residues. Germline V gene data show CDR1 as MDHEN and CDR2 as SYDVKM. The CDR3 spells CASSLWDGGRIETQYF. The CDR3 bases are TGTGCCAGCAGTTTATGGGACGGGGGGAGGATAGAGACCCAGTACTTC.

The chain combines TRBV29-1 with TRBJ1-3, with D maybe TRBD1 (6 bases). The germline V gene encodes CDR1 SQVTM and CDR2 ANQGSEA. This CDR3 is 12 amino acids long. V lost 3 bases and J 4 bases, leaving 7 bases between the germline ends. CDR3 region: CSVEGGGNTIYF. The CDR3 coding sequence is TGCAGCGTTGAGGGGGGCGGAAACACCATATATTTT.

The rearrangement uses TRBV10-2 and TRBJ1-3; D gene unclear. Germline CDR1 and CDR2: WSHSY and SAAADI. V shed 6 bases and J shed 7 bases, with 7 bases lying between them. The CDR3 contains 11 residues. CDR3 loop: CASSLLNTIYF. CDR3 sequence (DNA): TGCGCCAGCAGCCTCCTGAACACCATATATTTT.

V and J are TRBV7-2 and TRBJ2-2; D is ambiguous. The CDR3 extends over 16 amino acids. V was clipped by 1 base and J by 3 bases, with 12 bases between them. Per the germline V gene, CDR1 is SGHTA and CDR2 is FQGNSA. CDR3 sequence: CASSLGKGSYTGELFF. Here the CDR3 DNA reads TGTGCCAGCAGCTTAGGGAAAGGGTCCTACACCGGGGAGCTGTTTTTT.

V is TRBV21-1 and J is TRBJ2-7; no check of the table's D call, TRBD1, against the DNA was made. TRBV21-1 is a pseudogene segment. The CDR3 contains 16 residues. The chain's CDR3 is CASSGHFGTRSDEQYF. The CDR3 nucleotides read TGTGCCAGCAGCGGCCACTTTGGGACACGATCGGACGAGCAGTACTTC.

The J gene is TRBJ1-1, the V gene TRBV4-3, with TRBD1 matching 7 bases. Germline V gives CDR1 LGHNA, CDR2 YSLEER. J gave up 5 bases and V 4 bases, and 7 bases lay outside the gene matches. The CDR3 has 14 amino acids. CDR3 sequence reads: CASSPNRGWTEAFF. As DNA, the CDR3 is TGCGCCAGCAGCCCCAACAGGGGATGGACTGAAGCTTTCTTT.

J is TRBJ2-3 and V is TRBV4-2; 10 nucleotides line up with TRBD2. V was clipped by 0 bases and J by 6 bases; unmatched bases: 9. The CDR3 is 17 amino acids. Germline V gene sequence: CDR1 LGHNA, CDR2 YNFKEQ. CDR3 DNA: TGTGCCAGCAGCCAAGAAGGAAGCGGGAGGGCCGTGGATACGCAGTATTTT. It translates to CASSQEGSGRAVDTQYF.

The chain carries TRBV5-1 and TRBJ2-6, with TRBD1 matching 8 bases. V shed 6 bases and J 0 bases; nucleotides not matched to a gene: 5. CDR1 SGHRS and CDR2 YFSETQ come from the germline V gene. The CDR3 is 16 amino acids. The CDR3 DNA reads TGCGCCAGCATGGGGGACAGGCCCTCTGGGGCCAACGTCCTGACTTTC. This encodes CASMGDRPSGANVLTF.

As concerns this clone: This sample also contains other DNA sequences that code for the same CDR3. The rearrangement links TRBV7-3 to TRBJ2-7; 8 nucleotides match TRBD2. After removal of 2 bases from V and 2 bases from J, the junction contained 2 bases not matched to a gene. Germline CDR1 reads SGHTA; CDR2 reads FQGTGA. There are 14 residues in the CDR3. CDR3 residues: CASSLAGGPYEQYF. CDR3 coding DNA: TGTGCCAGCAGCTTAGCGGGAGGTCCCTACGAGCAGTACTTC.